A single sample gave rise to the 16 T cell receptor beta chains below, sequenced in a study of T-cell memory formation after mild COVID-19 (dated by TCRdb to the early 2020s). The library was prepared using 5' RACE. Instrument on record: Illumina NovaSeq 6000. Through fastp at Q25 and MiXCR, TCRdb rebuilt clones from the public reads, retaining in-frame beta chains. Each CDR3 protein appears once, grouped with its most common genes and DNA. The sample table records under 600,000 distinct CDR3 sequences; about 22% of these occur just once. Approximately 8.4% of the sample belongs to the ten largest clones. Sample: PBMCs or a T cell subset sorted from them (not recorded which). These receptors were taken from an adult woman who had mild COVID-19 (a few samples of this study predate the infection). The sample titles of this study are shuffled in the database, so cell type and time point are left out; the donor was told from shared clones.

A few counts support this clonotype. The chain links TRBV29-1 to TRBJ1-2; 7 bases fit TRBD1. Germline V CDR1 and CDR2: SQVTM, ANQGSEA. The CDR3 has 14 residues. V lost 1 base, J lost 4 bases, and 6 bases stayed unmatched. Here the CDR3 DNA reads TGCAGCGTTGAAGGGGGAGGGGGCAGCTATGGCTACACCTTC. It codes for CSVEGGGGSYGYTF.

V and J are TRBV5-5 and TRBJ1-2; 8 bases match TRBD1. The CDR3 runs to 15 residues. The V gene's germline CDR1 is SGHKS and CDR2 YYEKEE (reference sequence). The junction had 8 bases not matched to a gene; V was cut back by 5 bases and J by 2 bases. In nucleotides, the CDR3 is TGTGCCAGCAGGTCCGGGACAGGTGCCAACTATGGCTACACCTTC. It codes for CASRSGTGANYGYTF. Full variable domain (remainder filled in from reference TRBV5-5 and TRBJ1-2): DAGVTQSPTHLIKTRGQQVTLRCSPISGHKSVSWYQQVLGQGPQFIFQYYEKEERGRGNFPDRFSARQFPNYSSELNVNALLLGDSALYLCASRSGTGANYGYTFGSGTRLTVV.

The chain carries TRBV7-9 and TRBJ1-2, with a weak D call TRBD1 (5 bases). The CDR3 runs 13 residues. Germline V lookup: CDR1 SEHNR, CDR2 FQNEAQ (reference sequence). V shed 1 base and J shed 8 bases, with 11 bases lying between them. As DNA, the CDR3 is TGTGCCAGCAGCTTAGTCCTTTGGGGGGGCTACACCTTC. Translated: CASSLVLWGGYTF.

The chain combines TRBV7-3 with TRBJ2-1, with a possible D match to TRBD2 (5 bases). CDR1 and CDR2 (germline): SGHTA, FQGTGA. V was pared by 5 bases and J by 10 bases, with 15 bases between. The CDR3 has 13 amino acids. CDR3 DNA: TGTGCCAGCAGCCCGAACGGGGTAGCAGAGCAGTTCTTC. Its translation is CASSPNGVAEQFF.

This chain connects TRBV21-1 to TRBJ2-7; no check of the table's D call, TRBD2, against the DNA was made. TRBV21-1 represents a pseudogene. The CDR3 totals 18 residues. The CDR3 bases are TGTGCCAGCAGCAATTTGGCAGGGGCGGGAGGCCCACCTATGGAGCAGTACTTC. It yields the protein CASSNLAGAGGPPMEQYF.

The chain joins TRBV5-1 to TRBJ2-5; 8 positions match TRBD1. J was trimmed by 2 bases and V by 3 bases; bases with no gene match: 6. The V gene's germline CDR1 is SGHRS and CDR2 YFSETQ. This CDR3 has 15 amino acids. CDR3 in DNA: TGCGCCAGCAGCTACGGGACAGGAGGGCAAGAGACCCAGTACTTC. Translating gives CASSYGTGGQETQYF.

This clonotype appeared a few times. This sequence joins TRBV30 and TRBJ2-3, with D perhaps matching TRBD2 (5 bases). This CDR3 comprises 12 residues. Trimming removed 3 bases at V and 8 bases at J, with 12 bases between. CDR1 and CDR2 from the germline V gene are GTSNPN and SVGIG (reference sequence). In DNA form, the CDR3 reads TGTGCCTGGAGGGACCTAGCCGGTACGCAGTATTTT. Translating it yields CAWRDLAGTQYF.

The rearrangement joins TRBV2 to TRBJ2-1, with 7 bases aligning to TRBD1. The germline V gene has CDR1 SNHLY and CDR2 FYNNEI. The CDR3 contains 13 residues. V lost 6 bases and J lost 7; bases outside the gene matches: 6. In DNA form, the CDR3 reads TGTGCCAGCAGACTCGACAGGGAAAATGAGCAGTTCTTC. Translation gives CASRLDRENEQFF.

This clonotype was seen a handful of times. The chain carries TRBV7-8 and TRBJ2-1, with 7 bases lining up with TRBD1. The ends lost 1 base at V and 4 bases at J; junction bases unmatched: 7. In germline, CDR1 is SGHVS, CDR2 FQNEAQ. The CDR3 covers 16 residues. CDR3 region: CASSLVSGTEYNEQFF. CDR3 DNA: TGTGCCAGCAGCTTAGTTTCCGGGACAGAATACAATGAGCAGTTCTTC.

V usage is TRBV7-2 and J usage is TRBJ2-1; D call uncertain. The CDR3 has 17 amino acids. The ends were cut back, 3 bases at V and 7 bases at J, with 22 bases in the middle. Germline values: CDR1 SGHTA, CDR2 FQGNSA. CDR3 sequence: CASSLSRPHVAYNEQFF. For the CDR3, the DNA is TGTGCCAGCAGCTTGTCAAGGCCCCATGTTGCATATAATGAGCAGTTCTTC.

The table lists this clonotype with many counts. Written as DNA, the CDR3 is TGCAGTGCTAGTTCAGCGGGGGGCACAGATACGCAGTATTTT. Protein sequence: CSASSAGGTDTQYF. The chain employs TRBV20-1 and TRBJ2-3, with 8 nucleotides matching TRBD2. CDR3 length equals 14 residues. The J segment lost 1 base and the V segment lost 3 bases, leaving 3 bases of the junction unmatched. The germline gives CDR1 DFQATT, CDR2 SNEGSKA (reference sequence).

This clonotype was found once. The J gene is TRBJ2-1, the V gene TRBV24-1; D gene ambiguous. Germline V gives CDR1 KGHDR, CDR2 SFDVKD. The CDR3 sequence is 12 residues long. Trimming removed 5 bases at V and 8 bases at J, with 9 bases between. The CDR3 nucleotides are TGTGCCACCAGTGGTTCCCCATATGAGCAGTTCTTC. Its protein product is CATSGSPYEQFF.

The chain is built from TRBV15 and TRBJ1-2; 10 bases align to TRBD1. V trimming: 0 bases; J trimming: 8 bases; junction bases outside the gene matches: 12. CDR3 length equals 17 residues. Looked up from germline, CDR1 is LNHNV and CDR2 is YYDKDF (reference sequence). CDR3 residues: CATSRDRQGAYEGGYTF. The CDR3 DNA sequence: TGTGCCACCAGCAGAGATCGACAGGGGGCTTACGAGGGGGGCTACACCTTC.

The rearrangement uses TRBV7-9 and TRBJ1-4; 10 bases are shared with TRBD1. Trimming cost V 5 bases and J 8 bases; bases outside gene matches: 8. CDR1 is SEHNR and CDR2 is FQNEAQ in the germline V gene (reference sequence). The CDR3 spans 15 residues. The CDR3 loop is CASSPRQGAMEKLFF. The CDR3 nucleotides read TGTGCCAGCAGCCCCCGACAGGGGGCGATGGAAAAACTGTTTTTT.

CDR3 loop: CASSVATGTVNEKLFF. CDR3 in DNA: TGTGCCAGCAGCGTTGCTACCGGGACGGTGAATGAAAAACTGTTTTTT. V and J are TRBV3-1 and TRBJ1-4; weak D call: TRBD1 (5 bases). The germline V gene has CDR1 LGHDT and CDR2 YNNKEL (reference sequence). The CDR3 consists of 16 residues. Trimming took 5 bases from V and 5 from J, leaving 18 bases between them.

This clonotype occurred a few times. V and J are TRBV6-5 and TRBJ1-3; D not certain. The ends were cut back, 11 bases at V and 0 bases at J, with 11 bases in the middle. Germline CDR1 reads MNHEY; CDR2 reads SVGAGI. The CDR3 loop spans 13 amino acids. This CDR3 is CAARKSSGNTIYF. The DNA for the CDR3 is TGTGCCGCCCGGAAGAGCTCTGGAAACACCATATATTTT.